Shown below are 14 T cell receptor beta chains from a single sample sequenced in a study of metastatic and nonmetastatic thyroid tumors. Using MiXCR, TCRdb re-called clones from the PCR reads. The repertoire has 4,000 to 5,000 clones, approximately 15% of them found once; the top ten carry over 15%. Thyroid surgery was preceded by no treatment in any patient. Source material: adjacent normal tissue. The source is a female donor with papillary thyroid cancer or a benign thyroid nodule (not recorded which). Some clones in this sample may be carry-over from other donors' samples.

This clone counts as medium-sized. This chain connects TRBV28 to TRBJ2-1, with TRBD2 as a possible D gene (6 bases). Trimming cost V 5 bases and J 3 bases, with 20 bases left between them. The CDR3 sequence is 17 residues long. Germline V gives CDR1 MDHEN, CDR2 SYDVKM. CDR3: CASSPLLASHLYNEQFF. CDR3 bases: TGTGCCAGCAGTCCGTTACTAGCCTCGCACCTCTACAATGAGCAGTTCTTC.

The chain couples TRBV20-1 to TRBJ1-1; D call uncertain. Trimming shortened V by 3 bases and J by 5 bases, and 7 bases separated the two germline ends. This CDR3 is 11 amino acids long. From germline, CDR1 is DFQATT and CDR2 SNEGSKA (reference sequence). CDR3 region: CSASWRTEAFF. DNA for the CDR3: TGCAGTGCTAGTTGGCGTACTGAAGCTTTCTTT.

This clone was observed many times. CDR3 nucleotides: TGTGCCAGCAGCCATCCCCAAAGGGGGCCAGCTTTCTTT. The encoded protein is CASSHPQRGPAFF. The chain links TRBV3-1 to TRBJ1-1, with 7 nucleotides matching TRBD1. Germline V lookup: CDR1 LGHDT, CDR2 YNNKEL (reference sequence). V was pared by 3 bases and J by 10 bases, with 8 bases of the junction left unmatched. There are 13 residues in the CDR3.

This clone occurred many times. This rearrangement joins TRBV7-3 to TRBJ2-2, with a tentative D call TRBD1 (5 bases). The CDR3 has 14 amino acids. Trimming cost V 4 bases and J 5 bases, with 11 bases left between them. In germline, CDR1 is SGHTA, CDR2 FQGTGA. Here the CDR3 DNA reads TGTGCCAGCAGCTCAACAGGAGAGACCGGGGAGCTGTTTTTT. Translating gives CASSSTGETGELFF.

This chain links TRBV27 with TRBJ2-5; possible D gene TRBD2, 7 bases. Germline-derived CDR1 and CDR2 are MNHEY and SMNVEV (reference sequence). Trimming cost V 1 base and J 5 bases, with 20 bases left between them. There are 17 residues in the CDR3. The chain's CDR3 is CASSLWGGGVPRETQYF. The DNA for the CDR3 is TGTGCCAGCAGTTTATGGGGAGGGGGGGTGCCTCGTGAGACCCAGTACTTC.

The V gene is TRBV7-8, the J gene TRBJ2-7; the D gene could be TRBD1 or TRBD2 (5 bases each). CDR3 length: 13 residues. Trimming removed 4 bases from V and 3 bases from J, with 10 bases in between. Germline loops: CDR1 SGHVS, CDR2 FQNEAQ. The CDR3 sequence is CASSSSGGYEQYF. The CDR3 DNA reads as TGTGCCAGCAGCTCCAGTGGGGGCTACGAGCAGTACTTC.

This clone was counted many times. The chain employs TRBV7-2 and TRBJ2-7; 12 nucleotides line up with TRBD2. Germline V gene sequence: CDR1 SGHTA, CDR2 FQGNSA. J was trimmed by 3 bases and V by 3 bases; bases with no gene match: 6. This CDR3 has 16 amino acids. The CDR3 DNA reads TGTGCCAGCAGCTTCTACTCTAGCGGGGGGGGCTACGAGCAGTACTTC. This translates into CASSFYSSGGGYEQYF.

This clone has just a few counts. J is TRBJ2-3 and V is TRBV6-4, with D possibly being TRBD1 (7 bases). The CDR3 totals 18 residues. The V and J ends lost 0 bases and 2 bases respectively, with 18 bases between them. Germline V gives CDR1 MRHNA, CDR2 SNTAGT. Here the CDR3 reads CASSDSTGDSSYTDTQYF. In DNA, the CDR3 is TGTGCCAGCAGTGACTCGACGGGGGACAGTTCTTACACAGATACGCAGTATTTT.

As for this clone: An end of the junction does not agree with germline; a read error may underlie this. This chain joins TRBV15 and TRBJ1-6; no firm D call. This CDR3 spans 15 amino acids. Germline values: CDR1 LNHNV, CDR2 YYDKDF (reference sequence). CDR3: CAASRVSDGNSPLHF. CDR3 bases: TGTGCCGCCAGCAGAGTTAGTGACGGGAATTCACCCCTCCACTTT.

In its sample, this clone was seen many times. The chain carries TRBV7-3 and TRBJ2-3; the match to TRBD1 covers 7 bases. The junction had 2 bases not matched to a gene; V was cut back by 4 bases and J by 1 base. This CDR3 is built from 14 residues. Germline values: CDR1 SGHTA, CDR2 FQGTGA. The CDR3 DNA follows: TGTGCCAGCAGCTCCGGACAGGGCACAGATACGCAGTATTTT. It codes for CASSSGQGTDTQYF.

This clone turned up a few times. The chain couples TRBV6-1 to TRBJ1-1, with D unresolved. V was cut by 2 bases and J by 7 bases, with 11 bases left in between. The CDR3 has 13 amino acids. Germline values: CDR1 MNHNS, CDR2 SASEGT. As DNA, the CDR3 is TGTGCCAGCAGTGAACTCTCCATGAATGAAGCTTTCTTT. This sequence encodes CASSELSMNEAFF.

In its sample, this clone ranks as medium-sized. V gene TRBV6-2 or TRBV6-3 combines with J gene TRBJ1-5; D is unresolved. The CDR3 extends over 17 amino acids. The germline CDR1 and CDR2 sequences are MNHEY and SVGEGT. V was shortened by 0 bases and J by 3 bases, with 15 bases between the two germline ends. Written as DNA, the CDR3 is TGTGCCAGCAGTTACTCCTACTCGGCCACAAACAATCAGCCCCAGCATTTT. It yields the protein CASSYSYSATNNQPQHF.

This clone turned up a few times. V is TRBV28 and J is TRBJ1-2, with D maybe TRBD1 (5 bases). The V gene's germline CDR1 is MDHEN and CDR2 SYDVKM. The CDR3 has 12 amino acids. Trimming removed 3 bases from V and 5 bases from J, with 7 bases in between. The CDR3 DNA sequence: TGTGCCAGCAGTTTTAGGGGATATGGCTACACCTTC. Translating gives CASSFRGYGYTF.

This clone showed up many times. The chain couples TRBV5-6 to TRBJ2-5; 10 nucleotides agree with TRBD1. Germline V CDR1 and CDR2: SGHDT, YYEEEE. With 0 bases clipped from V and 3 bases from J, the junction kept 2 bases outside the gene matches. The CDR3 has 15 amino acids. This CDR3 is CASSLAGTGEETQYF. The DNA for the CDR3 is TGTGCCAGCAGCTTGGCCGGGACAGGGGAAGAGACCCAGTACTTC.